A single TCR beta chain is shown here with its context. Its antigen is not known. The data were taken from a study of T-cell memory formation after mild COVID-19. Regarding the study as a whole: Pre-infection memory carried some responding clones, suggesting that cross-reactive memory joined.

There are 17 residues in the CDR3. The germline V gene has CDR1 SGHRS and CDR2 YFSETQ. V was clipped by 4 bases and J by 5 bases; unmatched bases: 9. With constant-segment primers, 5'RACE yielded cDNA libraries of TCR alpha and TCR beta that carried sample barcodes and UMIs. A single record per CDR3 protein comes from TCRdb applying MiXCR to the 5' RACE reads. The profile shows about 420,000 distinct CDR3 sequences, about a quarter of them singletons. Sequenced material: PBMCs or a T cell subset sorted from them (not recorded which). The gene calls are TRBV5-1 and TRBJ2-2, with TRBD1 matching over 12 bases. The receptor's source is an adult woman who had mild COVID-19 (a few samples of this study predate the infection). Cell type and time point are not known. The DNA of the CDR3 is TGCGCCAGCAGCCCGCCGGGACAGGGGGCTCGGACCGGGGAGCTGTTTTTT. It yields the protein CASSPPGQGARTGELFF. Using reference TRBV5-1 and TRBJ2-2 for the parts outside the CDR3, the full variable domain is KAGVTQTPRYLIKTRGQQVTLSCSPISGHRSVSWYQQTPGQGLQFLFEYFSETQRNKGNFPGRFSGRQFSNSRSEMNVSTLELGDSALYLCASSPPGQGARTGELFFGEGSRLTVL.